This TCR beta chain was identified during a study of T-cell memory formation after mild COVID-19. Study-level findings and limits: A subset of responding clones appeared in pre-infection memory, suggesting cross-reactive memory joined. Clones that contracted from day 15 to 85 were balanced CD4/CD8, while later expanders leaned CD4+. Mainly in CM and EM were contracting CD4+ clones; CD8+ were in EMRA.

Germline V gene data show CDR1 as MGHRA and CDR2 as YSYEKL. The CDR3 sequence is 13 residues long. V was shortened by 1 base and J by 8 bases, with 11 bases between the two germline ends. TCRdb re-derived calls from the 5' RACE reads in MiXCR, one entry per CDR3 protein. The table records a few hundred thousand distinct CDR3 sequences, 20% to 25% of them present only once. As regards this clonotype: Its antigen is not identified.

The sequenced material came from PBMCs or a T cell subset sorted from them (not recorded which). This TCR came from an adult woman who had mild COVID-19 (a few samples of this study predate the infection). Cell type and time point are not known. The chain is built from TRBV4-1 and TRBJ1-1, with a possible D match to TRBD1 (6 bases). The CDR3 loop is CASSQGTEAEAFF. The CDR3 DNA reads TGCGCCAGCAGCCAAGGGACAGAAGCCGAAGCTTTCTTT.